This entry concerns a single T cell receptor beta chain. There are 15 residues in the CDR3. Germline CDR1 reads KGHSH; CDR2 reads LQKENI. The V segment lost 5 bases and the J segment 7 bases; nucleotides outside the gene matches: 11. The data originate from a study of cytomegalovirus exposure and HLA in healthy donors. PCR primers comprised 60 Vbeta and 13 Jbeta primers. The table came from immunoSEQ multiplex PCR; TCRdb's copy has only in-frame clones and leaves some out. The data show 150,000 or so clones, over 75% seen once. Sequencing was performed on PBMCs. The receptor was derived from a man aged 50-60 years in good health and CMV-seropositive. This chain connects TRBV18 to TRBJ1-5, with 7 bases aligning to TRBD1. Here the CDR3 DNA reads TGTGCCAGCTCATCTGAGACAGGGAATGACCAGCCCCAGCATTTT. Translation: CASSSETGNDQPQHF.